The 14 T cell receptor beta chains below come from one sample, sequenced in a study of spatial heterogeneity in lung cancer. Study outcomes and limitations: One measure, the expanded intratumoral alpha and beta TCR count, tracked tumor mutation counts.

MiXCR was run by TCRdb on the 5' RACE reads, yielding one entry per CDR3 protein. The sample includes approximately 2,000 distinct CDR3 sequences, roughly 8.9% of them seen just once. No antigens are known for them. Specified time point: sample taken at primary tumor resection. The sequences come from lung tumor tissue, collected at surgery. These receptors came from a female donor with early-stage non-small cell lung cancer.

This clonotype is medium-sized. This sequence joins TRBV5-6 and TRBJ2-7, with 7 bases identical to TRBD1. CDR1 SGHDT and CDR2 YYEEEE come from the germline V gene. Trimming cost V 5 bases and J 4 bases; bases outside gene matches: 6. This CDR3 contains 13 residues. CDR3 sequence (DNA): TGTGCCAGCAGGGGGGACAGTTCTTACGAGCAGTACTTC. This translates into CASRGDSSYEQYF.

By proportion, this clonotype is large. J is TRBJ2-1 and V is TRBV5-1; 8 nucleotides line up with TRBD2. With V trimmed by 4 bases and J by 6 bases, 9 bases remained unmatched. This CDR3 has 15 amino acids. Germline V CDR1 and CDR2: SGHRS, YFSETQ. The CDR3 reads CASSQGPGGPNEQFF. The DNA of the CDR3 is TGCGCCAGCAGCCAAGGCCCGGGGGGGCCCAATGAGCAGTTCTTC.

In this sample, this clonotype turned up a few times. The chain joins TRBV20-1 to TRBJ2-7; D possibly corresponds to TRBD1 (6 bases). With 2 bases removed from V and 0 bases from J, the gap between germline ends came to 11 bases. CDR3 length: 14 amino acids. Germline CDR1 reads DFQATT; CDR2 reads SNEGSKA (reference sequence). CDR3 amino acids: CSARRQANSYEQYF. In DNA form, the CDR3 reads TGCAGTGCTAGAAGACAGGCAAACTCCTACGAGCAGTACTTC.

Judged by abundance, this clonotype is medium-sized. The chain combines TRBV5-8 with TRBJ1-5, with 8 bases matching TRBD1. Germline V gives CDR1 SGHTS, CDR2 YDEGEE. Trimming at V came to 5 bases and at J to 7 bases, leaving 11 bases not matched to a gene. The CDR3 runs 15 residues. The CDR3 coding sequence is TGTGCCAGCAGACGACGGACAGGGAAGTTCCAGCCCCAGCATTTT. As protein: CASRRRTGKFQPQHF.

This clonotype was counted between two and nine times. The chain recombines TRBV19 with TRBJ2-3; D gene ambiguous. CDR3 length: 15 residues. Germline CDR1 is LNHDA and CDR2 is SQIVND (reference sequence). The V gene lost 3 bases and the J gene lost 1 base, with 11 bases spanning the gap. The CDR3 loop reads CASSILGGGTDTQYF. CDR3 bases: TGTGCCAGTAGTATCCTTGGTGGGGGCACAGATACGCAGTATTTT.

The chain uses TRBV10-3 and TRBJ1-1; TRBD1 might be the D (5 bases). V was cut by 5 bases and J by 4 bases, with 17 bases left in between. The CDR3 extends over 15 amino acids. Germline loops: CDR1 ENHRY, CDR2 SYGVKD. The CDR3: CAISYTLGRSTEAFF. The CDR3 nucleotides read TGTGCCATCAGTTACACTTTGGGACGGAGCACTGAAGCTTTCTTT.

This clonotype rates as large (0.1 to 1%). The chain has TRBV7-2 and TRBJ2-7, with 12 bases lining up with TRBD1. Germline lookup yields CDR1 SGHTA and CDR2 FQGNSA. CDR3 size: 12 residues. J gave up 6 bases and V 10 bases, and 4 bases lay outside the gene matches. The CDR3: CATGQGAAEQYF. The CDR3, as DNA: TGTGCCACGGGACAGGGGGCCGCCGAGCAGTACTTC.

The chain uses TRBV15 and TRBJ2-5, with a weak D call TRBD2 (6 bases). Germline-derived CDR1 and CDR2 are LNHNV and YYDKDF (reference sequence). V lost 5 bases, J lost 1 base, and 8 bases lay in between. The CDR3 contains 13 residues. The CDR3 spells CATSLGGQETQYF. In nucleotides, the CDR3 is TGTGCCACCAGCCTCGGGGGCCAAGAGACCCAGTACTTC.

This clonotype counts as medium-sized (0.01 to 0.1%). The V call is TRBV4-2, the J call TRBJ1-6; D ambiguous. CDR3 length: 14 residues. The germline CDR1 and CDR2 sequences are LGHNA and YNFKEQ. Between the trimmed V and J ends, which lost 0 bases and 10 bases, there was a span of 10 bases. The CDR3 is CASSQEDGRSPLHF. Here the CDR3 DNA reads TGTGCCAGCAGCCAAGAAGATGGACGGTCACCCCTCCACTTT.

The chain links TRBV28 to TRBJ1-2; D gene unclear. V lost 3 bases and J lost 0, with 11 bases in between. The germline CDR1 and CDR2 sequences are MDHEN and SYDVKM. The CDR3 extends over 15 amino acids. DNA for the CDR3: TGTGCCAGCAGTTTGAGGCCAGGCCCTAACTATGGCTACACCTTC. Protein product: CASSLRPGPNYGYTF.

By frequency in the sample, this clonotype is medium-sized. The CDR3 reads CASSTLTGSETQYF. The CDR3 nucleotides are TGTGCCAGCAGCACATTGACAGGGAGTGAGACCCAGTACTTC. The rearrangement uses TRBV7-9 and TRBJ2-5; 7 positions match TRBD1. Unmatched junction bases numbered 8, after V lost 5 bases and J lost 5 bases. Germline V gene data show CDR1 as SEHNR and CDR2 as FQNEAQ (reference sequence). The CDR3 is 14 residues long.

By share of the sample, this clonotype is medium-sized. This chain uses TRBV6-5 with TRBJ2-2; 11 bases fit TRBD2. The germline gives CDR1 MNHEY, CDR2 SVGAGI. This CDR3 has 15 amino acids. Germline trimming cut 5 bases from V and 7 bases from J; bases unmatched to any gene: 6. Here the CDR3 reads CASSRLAGTNGELFF. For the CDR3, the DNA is TGTGCCAGCAGTAGACTAGCGGGGACTAACGGGGAGCTGTTTTTT.

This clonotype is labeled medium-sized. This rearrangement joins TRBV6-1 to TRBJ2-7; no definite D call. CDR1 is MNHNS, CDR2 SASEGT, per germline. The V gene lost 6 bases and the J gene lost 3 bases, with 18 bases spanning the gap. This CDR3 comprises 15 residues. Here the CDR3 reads CASRPNGAFSYEQYF. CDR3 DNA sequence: TGTGCCAGCAGACCGAACGGAGCGTTCAGCTACGAGCAGTACTTC.

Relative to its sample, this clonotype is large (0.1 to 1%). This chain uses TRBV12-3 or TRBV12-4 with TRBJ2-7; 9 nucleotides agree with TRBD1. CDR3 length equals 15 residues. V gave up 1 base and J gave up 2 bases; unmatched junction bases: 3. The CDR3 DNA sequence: TGTGCCAGCAGTTTAGTTGGGACAGGGACCTACGAGCAGTACTTC. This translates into CASSLVGTGTYEQYF.